These 26 T cell receptor beta chains originate from one sample sequenced in a study of CD8 T cells in Susac syndrome. RNA amounts of roughly 0.45 to 1 ug underwent reverse transcription with random hexamers. TCRdb processed the immunoSEQ multiplex PCR reads anew with MiXCR; each CDR3 protein has one entry. Altogether some 240,000 distinct CDR3 sequences are present, about 96% being singletons, with the ten largest covering approximately 0.094%. Specimen: CD4+ T cells from PBMCs. Receptors originate from a human donor with Susac syndrome.

This clonotype came up a few times. The gene calls are TRBV7-9 and TRBJ2-5, with D hard to call. Germline V lookup: CDR1 SEHNR, CDR2 FQNEAQ (reference sequence). This CDR3 spans 11 amino acids. V shed 5 bases and J shed 4 bases, with 5 bases lying between them. The CDR3 DNA reads TGTGCCAGCAGCCGTCGAGAGACCCAGTACTTC. Residues: CASSRRETQYF.

This chain connects TRBV29-1 to TRBJ2-7, with D possibly matching TRBD2 (6 bases). In germline, CDR1 is SQVTM, CDR2 ANQGSEA. This CDR3 comprises 14 residues. V lost 6 bases to trimming and J lost 6 bases, with 21 bases between them. The DNA for the CDR3 is TGCAGCGTGTGCCTTATTAGCGGAACTCGCGAGCAGTACTTC. Translated: CSVCLISGTREQYF.

The gene calls are TRBV30 and TRBJ2-1; D is unresolved. The CDR3 has 11 amino acids. Trimming removed 2 bases at V and 5 bases at J, with 4 bases between. Germline V gene lookup returns CDR1 GTSNPN and CDR2 SVGIG (reference sequence). The CDR3 here is CAWSRDNEQFF. The CDR3 DNA reads as TGTGCCTGGAGTAGGGACAATGAGCAGTTCTTC. Variable domain in full (rest from reference TRBV30 and TRBJ2-1): SQTIHQWPATLVQPVGSPLSLECTVEGTSNPNLYWYRQAAGRGLQLLFYSVGIGQISSEVPQNLSASRPQDRQFILSSKKLLLSDSGFYLCAWSRDNEQFFGPGTRLTVL.

This chain uses TRBV28 with TRBJ1-2; D ambiguous. Trimming pared 2 bases from V and 7 bases from J, leaving 8 bases between. The CDR3 is 12 residues long. Germline loops: CDR1 MDHEN, CDR2 SYDVKM. Written as DNA, the CDR3 is TGTGCCAGCAGTTTACGAGGGTTTGGCTACACCTTC. As protein: CASSLRGFGYTF.

The genes are TRBV30 and TRBJ1-5; TRBD1 is a possible D gene (6 bases). In germline, CDR1 is GTSNPN, CDR2 SVGIG (reference sequence). V lost 1 base to trimming and J lost 1 base, with 11 bases between them. This CDR3 has 15 residues. CDR3 sequence reads: CAWSAGVGSNQPQHF. The CDR3 bases are TGTGCCTGGAGTGCAGGGGTTGGAAGCAATCAGCCCCAGCATTTT.

This rearrangement joins TRBV20-1 to TRBJ1-2; 7 bases are a match to TRBD1. Unmatched junction bases numbered 4, after V lost 0 bases and J lost 6 bases. The CDR3 extends over 13 amino acids. Germline V gives CDR1 DFQATT, CDR2 SNEGSKA (reference sequence). This CDR3 is CSARDPGGNGYTF. In nucleotides, the CDR3 is TGCAGTGCTAGAGATCCAGGGGGAAATGGCTACACCTTC.

The chain joins TRBV29-1 to TRBJ2-7, with TRBD2 matching 7 bases. V trimming: 4 bases; J trimming: 7 bases; junction bases outside the gene matches: 13. The CDR3 spans 14 residues. CDR1 is SQVTM and CDR2 is ANQGSEA in the germline V gene. CDR3 coding DNA: TGCAGCGTTGCTCTTGGACTAGTCGGGGGGGAGCAGTACTTC. Encoded protein: CSVALGLVGGEQYF.

J is TRBJ2-2 and V is TRBV5-1, with D unresolved. Trimming took 4 bases from V and 7 from J, leaving 8 bases between them. The CDR3 sequence is 12 residues long. Per the germline V gene, CDR1 is SGHRS and CDR2 is YFSETQ. The CDR3 DNA reads TGCGCCAGCAGCCAATATCTCGGGGAGCTGTTTTTT. This sequence encodes CASSQYLGELFF.

The J gene is TRBJ2-1, the V gene TRBV9; D is undetermined. CDR1 is SGDLS and CDR2 is YYNGEE in the germline V gene. This CDR3 has 15 amino acids. The ends were cut back, 2 bases at V and 3 bases at J, with 12 bases in the middle. The CDR3, as DNA: TGTGCCAGCAGCGTCGGCCCGCCCGACTACAATGAGCAGTTCTTC. Translated: CASSVGPPDYNEQFF. Based on the CDR3 plus reference TRBV9 and TRBJ2-1, the full variable domain is DSGVTQTPKHLITATGQRVTLRCSPRSGDLSVYWYQQSLDQGLQFLIQYYNGEERAKGNILERFSAQQFPDLHSELNLSSLELGDSALYFCASSVGPPDYNEQFFGPGTRLTVL.

The chain links TRBV7-9 to TRBJ2-5; 11 bases match TRBD1. CDR1 SEHNR and CDR2 FQNEAQ come from the germline V gene (reference sequence). CDR3 length: 15 residues. J was trimmed by 4 bases and V by 5 bases; bases with no gene match: 6. The CDR3 loop reads CASSAWTGGGETQYF. In nucleotides, the CDR3 is TGTGCCAGCAGCGCGTGGACAGGGGGCGGAGAGACCCAGTACTTC.

This chain joins TRBV28 and TRBJ2-1; 12 nucleotides line up with TRBD2. This CDR3 has 14 amino acids. Germline CDR1 and CDR2: MDHEN and SYDVKM. With 6 bases clipped from V and 12 bases from J, the junction kept 9 bases outside the gene matches. In nucleotides, the CDR3 is TGTGCCAGCAGGATAGGACTAGCGGGGACCGGGCAGTTCTTC. This sequence encodes CASRIGLAGTGQFF.

The V gene is TRBV19, the J gene TRBJ2-1; the D gene is possibly TRBD2 (5 bases). The CDR3 is 12 residues long. Trimming stripped 4 bases from V and 4 bases from J, with 5 bases between. The V gene's germline CDR1 is LNHDA and CDR2 SQIVND (reference sequence). DNA for the CDR3: TGTGCCAGTAGTAGACTATACAATGAGCAGTTCTTC. This gives the protein CASSRLYNEQFF.

The chain carries TRBV30 and TRBJ1-5; D may be TRBD1 (5 bases). The length of the CDR3 is 13 residues. The V end lost 3 bases, the J end lost 6 bases, and 12 bases lay between the germline ends. Germline V gives CDR1 GTSNPN, CDR2 SVGIG (reference sequence). CDR3 amino acids: CAWREVGGQPQHF. DNA of the CDR3: TGTGCCTGGAGGGAGGTCGGGGGTCAGCCCCAGCATTTT.

This chain links TRBV21-1 with TRBJ2-7; the table assigns TRBD2, which was not confirmed against the DNA. TRBV21-1 is assigned pseudogene status. This CDR3 has 13 amino acids. CDR3 coding DNA: TGTGCCAGCAGCACATGGACTAAGCTCCTTGAGTACTTC. This codes for CASSTWTKLLEYF.

The gene calls are TRBV12-3 or TRBV12-4 and TRBJ2-4, with unresolved D. The ends were cut back, 3 bases at V and 8 bases at J, with 8 bases in the middle. This CDR3 contains 12 residues. CDR3: CASSLERDIQYF. Here the CDR3 DNA reads TGTGCCAGCAGTTTGGAGCGTGACATTCAGTACTTC.

The chain is built from TRBV2 and TRBJ2-7, with 7 bases lining up with TRBD2. Looked up from germline, CDR1 is SNHLY and CDR2 is FYNNEI. This CDR3 is 15 amino acids long. V gave up 2 bases and J gave up 6 bases; unmatched junction bases: 10. The CDR3 DNA follows: TGTGCCAGCAGTGAAAGGGCTAGCGGTGTGGGCGAGCAGTACTTC. It is translated as CASSERASGVGEQYF.

V is TRBV19 and J is TRBJ1-5; D perhaps matches TRBD1 (5 bases). V lost 5 bases and J lost 3, with 17 bases in between. This CDR3 is built from 16 residues. Germline V gene data show CDR1 as LNHDA and CDR2 as SQIVND (reference sequence). The CDR3 loop is CASSVGRDGDNQPQHF. The CDR3 DNA reads as TGTGCCAGTAGTGTGGGTAGGGACGGGGACAATCAGCCCCAGCATTTT.

This chain uses TRBV3-1 with TRBJ2-7, with TRBD1 identical over 7 bases. The length of the CDR3 is 14 residues. The germline gives CDR1 LGHDT, CDR2 YNNKEL (reference sequence). V shed 5 bases, J shed 4 bases, and the junction held 8 bases outside the gene matches. CDR3 nucleotides: TGTGCCAGCAGCACGAGACAGGGTGTGTACGAGCAGTACTTC. Its translation: CASSTRQGVYEQYF.

The rearrangement uses TRBV28 and TRBJ2-2, with 7 bases lining up with TRBD2. The CDR3 is 14 residues long. Germline V gene sequence: CDR1 MDHEN, CDR2 SYDVKM. V lost 9 bases, J lost 4 bases, and 8 bases stayed unmatched. In nucleotides, the CDR3 is TGTGCCAGTCCGGATTGGGGGGGCACCGGGGAGCTGTTTTTT. This gives the protein CASPDWGGTGELFF.

A single count supports this clonotype. This chain uses TRBV19 with TRBJ1-2; tentatively, D is TRBD1 (6 bases). Trimming took off 1 base at V and 5 bases at J, with 11 bases between the two ends. Germline CDR1 is LNHDA and CDR2 is SQIVND (reference sequence). The CDR3 spans 14 residues. The CDR3 DNA reads as TGTGCCAGTAGTATAGGCGGACAGAATTATGGCTACACCTTC. Translated, it gives CASSIGGQNYGYTF.

The chain has TRBV6-2 or TRBV6-3 and TRBJ2-7; 10 positions agree with TRBD2. V lost 3 bases to trimming and J lost 11 bases; unmatched junction nucleotides: 7. Germline V lookup: CDR1 MNHEY, CDR2 SVGEGT. This CDR3 is built from 13 residues. The CDR3 nucleotides are TGTGCCAGCAGTTATGGGCTAGCGGGAGTTAAGTACTTC. Amino acids: CASSYGLAGVKYF.

The V call is TRBV20-1, the J call TRBJ2-5; D call uncertain. The CDR3 is 12 amino acids. Germline CDR1 is DFQATT and CDR2 is SNEGSKA (reference sequence). V lost 4 bases and J lost 1, with 7 bases in between. The CDR3 nucleotides read TGCAGTGCTATGGTCGGCCAAGAGACCCAGTACTTC. Its protein product is CSAMVGQETQYF.

V gene TRBV29-1 combines with J gene TRBJ2-5; 8 nucleotides agree with TRBD2. Germline CDR1 is SQVTM and CDR2 is ANQGSEA. Germline trimming cut 3 bases from V and 4 bases from J; bases unmatched to any gene: 16. The CDR3 is 17 residues long. The CDR3, as DNA: TGCAGCGTTGACAGGGTAGCGGGAAAGGCAGGATCAGAGACCCAGTACTTC. Translating gives CSVDRVAGKAGSETQYF.

The chain couples TRBV29-1 to TRBJ2-1; maybe TRBD2 (6 bases). CDR3 length: 13 residues. With 6 bases removed from V and 5 bases from J, the gap between germline ends came to 14 bases. Germline V gives CDR1 SQVTM, CDR2 ANQGSEA. The CDR3 loop is CSVQRVKDNEQFF. CDR3 sequence (DNA): TGCAGCGTCCAGCGGGTAAAAGACAATGAGCAGTTCTTC.

As DNA, the CDR3 is TGTGCCTGGAGTGTAGTGAGTGGGGGATACACCGGGGAGCTGTTTTTT. Translating it yields CAWSVVSGGYTGELFF. The chain couples TRBV30 to TRBJ2-2, with D tentatively TRBD1 or TRBD2 (5 bases each). Per germline, CDR1 GTSNPN and CDR2 SVGIG (reference sequence). With 0 bases removed from V and 3 bases from J, the gap between germline ends came to 14 bases. The CDR3 is made up of 16 amino acids.

J is TRBJ2-1 and V is TRBV12-3 or TRBV12-4; the D gene is possibly TRBD1 (5 bases). With 7 bases removed from V and 7 bases from J, the gap between germline ends came to 17 bases. The CDR3 consists of 14 residues. The chain's CDR3 is CASIIGDFGNEQFF. In DNA form, the CDR3 reads TGTGCCAGCATAATAGGGGATTTTGGGAATGAGCAGTTCTTC.